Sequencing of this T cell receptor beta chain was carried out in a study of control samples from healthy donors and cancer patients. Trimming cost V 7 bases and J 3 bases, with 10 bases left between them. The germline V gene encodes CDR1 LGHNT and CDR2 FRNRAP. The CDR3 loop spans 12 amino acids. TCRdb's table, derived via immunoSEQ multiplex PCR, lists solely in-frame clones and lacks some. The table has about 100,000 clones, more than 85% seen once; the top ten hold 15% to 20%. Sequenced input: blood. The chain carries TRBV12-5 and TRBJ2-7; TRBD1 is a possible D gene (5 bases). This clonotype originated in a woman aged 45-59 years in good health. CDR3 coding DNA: TGTGCTAGTGATCAGGGTGGCTACGAGCAGTACTTC. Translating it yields CASDQGGYEQYF.